The text below deals with one TCR beta chain. The target of this receptor is not known. The record has no base qualities; no much larger clone is one base away. The data originate from a study of cytotoxic CD8 clonotypes in ibrutinib-treated CLL (dated by TCRdb to the early 2020s). Concerning the study at large: The cohort was composed of about 10 relapsed/refractory and roughly 16 treatment-naive patients; IGHV unmutated status was identified in 17 patients. Partial responses were observed in about 25 patients and complete responses in 2; after a median follow-up of 68 months, remission was maintained in some 14 patients and progression was observed in around twelve. Response samples were taken after a median of 12 months on treatment, ranging from about 6 to 40 months. On average, each sample yielded about 260,000 productive templates and tens of thousands of productive rearrangements. Of the approximately 86 participants in the trial, roughly 26 had longitudinal samples available. Cryopreserved peripheral blood mononuclear cells were obtained before treatment, at response, and at either sustained remission or disease progression. Patients were still on ibrutinib when every remission and progressive disease sample was collected. Here is what the overall study found, with its caveats: Clonality rose at ibrutinib response, remained stable during sustained remission, and dropped back toward baseline at progression. Baseline clonality exceeded that of age-matched healthy donors and correlated strongly with circulating CD8+ T-cell counts. Lymph node repertoires were not examined, and the timing of sampling was not matched between patients in sustained remission and those whose disease progressed. Public clonotypes were rare and either contracted or stayed stable during treatment, and the rise in clonality at ibrutinib response reflected the expansion of private clonotypes.

For CDR1 and CDR2, the germline V gene (reference sequence) lists LNHDA and SQIVND. The CDR3, cysteine through phenylalanine, is 16 amino acids long. Only the CDR3 region is kept as DNA, spanning 48 bases read in frame from base 1. V is trimmed back by 5 bases and J by 1 base, and the junction contains 9 bases that no gene match accounts for. Sample time point, as interpreted from the label and publication: 12 months on ibrutinib. Around 1.8 micrograms of genomic DNA were extracted from cryopreserved PBMCs for TCR beta library preparation. Longitudinal blood samples from CLL patients receiving ibrutinib monotherapy were subjected to high-throughput TCR beta sequencing. The patients were enrolled in a single-center, open-label phase 2 trial of ibrutinib monotherapy. The goal of deep resolution MiSeq sequencing was a depth between 1 in 1 million and 1 in 200,000 T cells, and coverage averaged 10x per clonotype. TCR beta libraries were generated with the immunoSEQ hsTCRB Kit. The authors' analysis ran thus. ImmunoSEQ Data Assistant and ImmunoSEQ Analyzer were used for data analysis, and V, D and J genes were assigned according to IMGT definitions. Clonality, which ranges from 0 to 1, was calculated as one minus the normalized Shannon entropy of productive rearrangement frequencies. Public clonotype analysis was restricted to overrepresented clonotypes comprising at least 0.05% of each patient's repertoire. Some 14 age-matched healthy donor repertoires from immuneACCESS served as clonality controls. TCRdb stores this immuneACCESS table with in-frame sequences only. Part of the clones is absent; in the studies checked, under half of the shortfall reflects unresolved V genes, and no reason is known for the rest. V, J and clone size are those of that table, while D and trimming were read from the DNA. In this sample the table shows just over 65,000 clones, around 68% of which occur a single time. Clones ranked in the top ten supply 5.7% of the sample.

The TCR sequence derives from a human donor with chronic lymphocytic leukemia. The sequenced sample was PBMCs, obtained after 12 months of ibrutinib treatment. This chain is built from TRBV19 and TRBJ2-3, with 7 bases matching TRBD1. In nucleotides, the sequence is TGTGCCAGTAGTTCGTTAGAGGGGACAGGCACAGATACGCAGTATTTT. Its protein reads: CASSSLEGTGTDTQYF. Joined to the reference TRBV19 and TRBJ2-3 proteins, this CDR3 gives the full variable domain: DGGITQSPKYLFRKEGQNVTLSCEQNLNHDAMYWYRQDPGQGLRLIYYSQIVNDFQKGDIAEGYSVSREKKESFPLTVTSAQKNPTAFYLCASSSLEGTGTDTQYFGPGTRLTVL.